The T cell receptor (beta chain) described here comes from a study of tumor and adjacent non-tumor tissue in lung cancer. Three rounds of nested PCR, following a modified ARM-PCR protocol, produced the TCRbeta library. One entry per CDR3 protein, called by TCRdb with MiXCR from the multiplex PCR reads. The sample holds 110,000 or so distinct CDR3 sequences, about 64% seen once. The junction had 6 bases not matched to a gene; V was cut back by 5 bases and J by 6 bases. The CDR3 runs 15 residues. RNA was extracted from bulk tissue without any cell sorting. Distant lung tissue was collected more than 3 cm away from the tumor edge.

The source is a man between 60 and 75 years old with non-small cell lung cancer. The chain joins TRBV12-3 or TRBV12-4 to TRBJ2-7, with 14 bases that match TRBD2. The sample consisted of distant non-tumor lung tissue. The DNA of the CDR3 is TGTGCCAGCAGTCCAACGGGGACTAGCGGGGGCGAGCAGTACTTC. This sequence encodes CASSPTGTSGGEQYF.